This paragraph reports one T cell receptor (beta chain). Here immunoSEQ multiplex PCR was the method, and the copy in TCRdb shows in-frame clones only, minus some. Of tens of thousands of clones listed, almost 95% are singletons. The data belong to a study of T cell changes during pregnancy in multiple sclerosis. The sequenced sample was peripheral blood, obtained in the third trimester of pregnancy. The receptor comes from a female donor in good health, enrolled as a control in a pregnancy study.

The CDR3 DNA is TGTGCCAGCAGCTTAGGAGGCGGGACTAGCGTGGGTGAGCAGTTCTTC. Translation: CASSLGGGTSVGEQFF. The chain links TRBV7-8 to TRBJ2-1, with 10 bases matching TRBD2. The trim removed 1 base at V and 9 bases at J, leaving 9 bases unmatched. Germline assignment: CDR1 SGHVS and CDR2 FQNEAQ. The CDR3 has 16 residues.